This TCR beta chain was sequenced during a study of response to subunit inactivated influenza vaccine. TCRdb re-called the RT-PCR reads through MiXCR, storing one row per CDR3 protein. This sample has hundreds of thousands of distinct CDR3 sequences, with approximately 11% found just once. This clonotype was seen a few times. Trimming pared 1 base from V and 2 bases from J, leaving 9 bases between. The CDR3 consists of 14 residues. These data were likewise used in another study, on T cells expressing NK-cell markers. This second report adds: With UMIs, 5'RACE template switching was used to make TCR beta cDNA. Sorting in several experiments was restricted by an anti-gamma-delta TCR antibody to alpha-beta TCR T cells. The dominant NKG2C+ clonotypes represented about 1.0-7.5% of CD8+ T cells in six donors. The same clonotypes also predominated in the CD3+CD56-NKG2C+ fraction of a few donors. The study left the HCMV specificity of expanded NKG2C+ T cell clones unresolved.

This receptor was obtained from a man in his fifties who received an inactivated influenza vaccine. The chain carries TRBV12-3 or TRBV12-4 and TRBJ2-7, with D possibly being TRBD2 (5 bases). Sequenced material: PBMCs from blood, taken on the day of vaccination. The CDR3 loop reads CASSLGRRTYEQYF. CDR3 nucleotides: TGTGCCAGCAGTTTAGGCAGGAGGACCTACGAGCAGTACTTC.